This TCR beta chain was sequenced during a study of T cells after yellow fever vaccination. Study details: Each of the EM, EMRA, CM and Tscm memory subsets was sorted based on CD3, CD45RA, CCR7 and CD95.

Germline V lookup: CDR1 KGHDR, CDR2 SFDVKD. The V segment lost 2 bases and the J segment 2 bases; nucleotides outside the gene matches: 3. The length of the CDR3 is 15 residues. Study-wide points: Almost all vaccine-responding clonotypes escaped detection in sorted memory subsets on day 0.

UMIs were added to TCR cDNA along with a universal primer site when it was made by 5'RACE template switching. A single record per CDR3 protein comes from TCRdb applying MiXCR to the 5' RACE reads. Of approximately 31,000 distinct CDR3 sequences in the sample, more than 9% were seen once. This clonotype occurred many times. Sequenced here: PBMCs, either bulk or a sorted T-cell subset (CD4+, CD8+, memory, or dextramer-sorted; not recorded which), sampled approximately 16 days after the first yellow fever vaccination. The receptor was derived from a man between 18 and 29 years old who received the YFV17D yellow fever vaccine. V and J are TRBV24-1 and TRBJ2-5; TRBD2 aligns across 8 bases. CDR3 bases: TGTGCCACCAGTGATTGGACTAGCACTCAAGAGACCCAGTACTTC. Amino acids: CATSDWTSTQETQYF.